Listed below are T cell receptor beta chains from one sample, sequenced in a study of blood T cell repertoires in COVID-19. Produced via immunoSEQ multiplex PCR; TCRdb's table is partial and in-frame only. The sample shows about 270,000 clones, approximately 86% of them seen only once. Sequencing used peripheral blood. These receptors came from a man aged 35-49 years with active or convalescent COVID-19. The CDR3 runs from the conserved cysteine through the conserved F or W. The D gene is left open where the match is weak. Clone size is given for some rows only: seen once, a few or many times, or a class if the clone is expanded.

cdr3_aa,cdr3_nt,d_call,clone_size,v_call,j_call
CASSFREGSGGNEQFF,TGTGCCAGCAGCTTCAGGGAGGGCTCGGGAGGCAATGAGCAGTTCTTC,TRBD2,NA,TRBV11-3,TRBJ2-1
CASSVGGLAGANEQFF,TGTGCCAGCAGCGTTGGGGGACTAGCGGGGGCCAATGAGCAGTTCTTC,TRBD2,NA,TRBV9,TRBJ2-1
CSASFWGLAGDTDTQYF,TGCAGTGCTAGTTTTTGGGGGCTGGCGGGGGACACAGATACGCAGTATTTT,NA,NA,TRBV20-1,TRBJ2-3
CACLGDSQETQYF,TGCGCTTGCCTGGGGGACAGCCAAGAGACCCAGTACTTC,TRBD1,NA,TRBV10-2,TRBJ2-5
CASSGGNNEQFF,TGTGCCAGCAGCGGAGGCAACAATGAGCAGTTCTTC,NA,NA,TRBV27,TRBJ2-1
CASSLTGSNEKLFF,TGTGCCAGCAGCTTGACAGGAAGCAATGAAAAACTGTTTTTT,NA,NA,TRBV7-2,TRBJ1-4
CASSSTRQGLFF,TGTGCCAGCAGTTCCACCCGACAGGGTCTTTTTTTT,TRBD1,NA,TRBV28,TRBJ1-5
CASSLAGEFYNEQFF,TGTGCCAGCAGCTTAGCGGGAGAATTCTACAATGAGCAGTTCTTC,NA,NA,TRBV7-6,TRBJ2-1
CASSVLAGGDEQFF,TGTGCCAGCAGCGTACTAGCGGGAGGTGATGAGCAGTTCTTC,TRBD2,NA,TRBV9,TRBJ2-1
CASTYAREQPQHF,TGTGCCAGCACCTACGCGCGGGAACAGCCCCAGCATTTT,NA,NA,TRBV2,TRBJ1-5
CAWTRTGPEKLFF,TGTGCCTGGACCAGGACAGGTCCTGAAAAACTGTTTTTT,TRBD1,NA,TRBV30,TRBJ1-4
CASSGGQGVYQETQYF,TGCGCCAGCAGCGGGGGACAGGGAGTGTACCAAGAGACCCAGTACTTC,TRBD1,NA,TRBV5-1,TRBJ2-5
CATSRDIEVGGYTF,TGTGCCACCAGCAGAGATATTGAGGTTGGGGGCTACACCTTC,NA,NA,TRBV15,TRBJ1-2
CASSPHPREKLFF,TGTGCCAGCTCACCACACCCGCGTGAAAAACTGTTTTTT,NA,NA,TRBV18,TRBJ1-4
CASSETGLEQYF,TGTGCCAGCAGCGAAACAGGGTTGGAGCAGTACTTC,NA,NA,TRBV6-6,TRBJ2-7
CASSPAPQGPPWLGTGELFF,TGTGCCAGCAGCCCAGCCCCACAGGGGCCTCCCTGGTTGGGCACCGGGGAGCTGTTTTTT,TRBD1,once,TRBV6-2/TRBV6-3,TRBJ2-2
CASSLQGLNTEAFF,TGTGCCAGCAGCCTACAGGGCCTGAACACTGAAGCTTTCTTT,NA,few,TRBV6-5,TRBJ1-1
CAISVEGGRYGYTF,TGTGCCATCAGTGTCGAGGGAGGGCGGTATGGCTACACCTTC,NA,NA,TRBV10-3,TRBJ1-2
CASSLEAGVNEKLFF,TGTGCCAGCAGCTTAGAGGCAGGCGTAAATGAAAAACTGTTTTTT,NA,once,TRBV7-9,TRBJ1-4
CASSSKGGGPYNEQFF,TGTGCCAGCAGCTCAAAAGGAGGGGGCCCCTACAATGAGCAGTTCTTC,NA,NA,TRBV11-1,TRBJ2-1
CASSSRTGGISQPQHF,TGTGCCAGCAGTTCCAGGACAGGGGGTATAAGTCAGCCCCAGCATTTT,TRBD1,once,TRBV6-2/TRBV6-3,TRBJ1-5
CATGGGFDEQFF,TGTGCCACCGGTGGGGGGTTCGATGAGCAGTTCTTC,NA,once,TRBV2,TRBJ2-1
CASKERTGAYNEQFF,TGTGCCAGCAAGGAAAGGACAGGGGCCTACAATGAGCAGTTCTTC,TRBD1,NA,TRBV2,TRBJ2-1
CASSEPGGTGELFF,TGTGCCAGCAGTGAACCAGGGGGAACCGGGGAGCTGTTTTTT,TRBD1,once,TRBV6-1,TRBJ2-2
CASSSSGGQTQYF,TGTGCCAGCAGCTCTAGCGGGGGTCAGACCCAGTACTTC,TRBD2,NA,TRBV7-6,TRBJ2-5
CASRLLAGETQYF,TGTGCCAGCAGACTCCTAGCGGGAGAGACCCAGTACTTC,TRBD2,once,TRBV6-5,TRBJ2-5
CASSQDSGGTEAFF,TGTGCCAGCAGCCAAGATTCGGGGGGGACTGAAGCTTTCTTT,NA,NA,TRBV4-2,TRBJ1-1
CASSPYRTGLDTQYF,TGTGCCAGCAGCCCATACAGGACAGGGTTAGATACGCAGTATTTT,TRBD1,NA,TRBV11-2,TRBJ2-3
CSAAEENTEAFF,TGCAGCGCGGCAGAGGAGAACACTGAAGCTTTCTTT,NA,NA,TRBV29-1,TRBJ1-1
CASSLGRDRNEKLFF,TGCGCCAGCAGCTTGGGTCGGGACAGGAATGAAAAACTGTTTTTT,TRBD1,NA,TRBV5-1,TRBJ1-4
CASSSGNQPQHF,TGTGCCAGCAGCTCAGGGAATCAGCCCCAGCATTTT,NA,NA,TRBV12-3/TRBV12-4,TRBJ1-5
CASSLGDLSAYNEQFF,TGTGCCAGCAGTTTGGGGGACTTATCCGCCTACAATGAGCAGTTCTTC,NA,NA,TRBV27,TRBJ2-1
CASSYSAGNSYEQYF,TGTGCCAGCAGTTACTCAGCGGGAAACTCCTACGAGCAGTACTTC,TRBD2,NA,TRBV6-5,TRBJ2-7
CASSQDGISGNTIYF,TGTGCCAGCAGCCAAGACGGTATCTCTGGAAACACCATATATTTT,NA,NA,TRBV3-1/TRBV3-2,TRBJ1-3
CASSLSLAGGPSGEQYF,TGTGCCAGCAGCCTATCCCTAGCGGGAGGTCCCTCGGGCGAGCAGTACTTC,TRBD2,NA,TRBV3-1/TRBV3-2,TRBJ2-7
CASSQGGRTQYF,TGTGCCAGCAGCCAAGGTGGTAGGACCCAGTACTTC,NA,NA,TRBV3-1/TRBV3-2,TRBJ2-5
CATSEAGRGIQGGETQYF,TGTGCCACCAGTGAAGCGGGAAGGGGCATTCAGGGCGGAGAGACCCAGTACTTC,TRBD2,NA,TRBV24-1,TRBJ2-5
CASREQGNYGYTF,TGTGCCAGCAGAGAGCAGGGGAACTATGGCTACACCTTC,NA,NA,TRBV12-3/TRBV12-4,TRBJ1-2
CASSLASGGEHEQYF,TGTGCCAGCAGCTTAGCCTCCGGGGGGGAACACGAGCAGTACTTC,TRBD2,NA,TRBV11-2,TRBJ2-7
CASSFEGRQETQYF,TGTGCCAGCAGTTTTGAGGGGAGGCAAGAGACCCAGTACTTC,NA,NA,TRBV27,TRBJ2-5
CASSFWGGVGVNEQFF,TGTGCCAGCAGCTTCTGGGGGGGAGTGGGTGTCAATGAGCAGTTCTTC,TRBD2,NA,TRBV11-3,TRBJ2-1
CASRGWQVSSGNTIYF,TGCGCCAGCAGGGGTTGGCAGGTGAGCTCTGGAAACACCATATATTTT,NA,NA,TRBV5-1,TRBJ1-3
CASSSGQGSTDTQYF,TGTGCCAGCAGTTCCGGACAGGGAAGCACAGATACGCAGTATTTT,TRBD1,few,TRBV28,TRBJ2-3
CATSDSRDRNYEQYF,TGTGCCACCAGTGATTCCCGGGACAGAAACTACGAGCAGTACTTC,TRBD1,NA,TRBV24-1,TRBJ2-7
CASSPREENTEAFF,TGTGCCAGCTCACCCCGGGAGGAGAACACTGAAGCTTTCTTT,NA,once,TRBV18,TRBJ1-1
CASSLTGPTEAFF,TGCGCCAGCAGCTTAACAGGGCCCACTGAAGCTTTCTTT,NA,once,TRBV5-1,TRBJ1-1
CASSSATGYSNYGYTF,TGCGCCAGCAGCAGCGCGACAGGGTACAGTAACTATGGCTACACCTTC,TRBD1,NA,TRBV5-1,TRBJ1-2
CASSVGTSRETQYF,TGTGCCAGCAGTGTCGGGACTAGCAGGGAGACCCAGTACTTC,TRBD2,NA,TRBV2,TRBJ2-5